These 20 T cell receptor beta chains share one sample of origin, sequenced in a study of regulatory T cells in long-lasting Graves disease. Through Arm-PCR of CDR3 regions and iRepertoire HTBI primers, TCR beta libraries were built. TCRdb redid the calling of the multiplex PCR reads with MiXCR, one entry per CDR3 protein. The table has about half a million distinct CDR3 sequences, around a fifth seen once. As for time point: persistent/refractory GD, antithyroid drugs over 5 years with positive TRAb. The authors made the TCR library using RNA they extracted from PBMCs. The sequences come from peripheral blood mononuclear cells (PBMCs), collected when the disease was refractory, from a patient treated with antithyroid drugs. Receptor source: a female donor with Graves disease.

The rearrangement uses TRBV6-5 and TRBJ2-5; 10 bases line up with TRBD1. The CDR3 runs 16 residues. J was trimmed by 5 bases and V by 2 bases; bases with no gene match: 8. The germline V gene encodes CDR1 MNHEY and CDR2 SVGAGI. CDR3 in amino acids: CASSYPLTGGRETQYF. CDR3 DNA: TGTGCCAGCAGTTACCCCTTGACAGGGGGCCGGGAGACCCAGTACTTC.

This clonotype was seen a few times. J is TRBJ2-5 and V is TRBV20-1; 15 bases are shared with TRBD2. CDR1 and CDR2 (germline): DFQATT, SNEGSKA (reference sequence). After removal of 6 bases from V and 3 bases from J, the junction contained 11 bases not matched to a gene. The CDR3 runs to 17 residues. Written as DNA, the CDR3 is TGCAGTGCCGGACTAGCGGGGGGGCCAGGCTTTGAAGAGACCCAGTACTTC. It codes for CSAGLAGGPGFEETQYF.

The chain has TRBV6-5 and TRBJ2-5, with D possibly being TRBD1 (6 bases). The CDR3 is 15 amino acids. Germline V CDR1 and CDR2: MNHEY, SVGAGI. The germline V and J ends were trimmed by 0 bases and 7 bases, with 15 bases remaining between them. DNA of the CDR3: TGTGCCAGCAGTTACTCCACAGGGCACAGTGGGACCCAGTACTTC. The encoded protein is CASSYSTGHSGTQYF.

This clonotype appeared many times. This chain connects TRBV6-1 to TRBJ2-7, with 12 bases matching TRBD2. CDR3 length: 18 amino acids. The V gene's germline CDR1 is MNHNS and CDR2 SASEGT. J gave up 1 base and V 9 bases, and 16 bases lay outside the gene matches. DNA for the CDR3: TGTGCCAGTACACCCCTCCTAGCGGGAGGGCCGGTATCCTACGAGCAGTACTTC. It specifies CASTPLLAGGPVSYEQYF.

This clonotype was seen ten or more times. This sequence joins TRBV6-1 and TRBJ1-5, with D hard to call. The length of the CDR3 is 13 residues. The V and J ends lost 4 bases and 2 bases respectively, with 6 bases between them. In germline, CDR1 is MNHNS, CDR2 SASEGT. CDR3 coding DNA: TGTGCCAGCAGTGTTCTAGGCAATCAGCCCCAGCATTTT. Its translation is CASSVLGNQPQHF.

This clonotype was detected only a few times. The V call is TRBV24-1, the J call TRBJ1-2; the D gene is possibly TRBD1 (5 bases). CDR3 length: 13 residues. The germline V and J ends were trimmed by 7 bases and 1 base, with 9 bases remaining between them. Germline CDR1 is KGHDR and CDR2 is SFDVKD. CDR3 DNA sequence: TGTGCCACCAGCCGGGACGGTAACTATGGCTACACCTTC. Amino acid sequence: CATSRDGNYGYTF.

This clonotype was seen a few times. The V call is TRBV3-1, the J call TRBJ2-5, with D possibly being TRBD2 (6 bases). The germline V gene has CDR1 LGHDT and CDR2 YNNKEL (reference sequence). CDR3 length: 16 amino acids. V was cut by 4 bases and J by 5 bases, with 20 bases left in between. The DNA for the CDR3 is TGTGCCAGCAGCCCGAGGAGACTAGGGGCGGCGGAGACCCAGTACTTC. Protein product: CASSPRRLGAAETQYF.

This clonotype showed up many times. In DNA, the CDR3 is TGTGCCAGTATCCCCGGGACAGGGCTCTACGAGCAGTACTTC. It specifies CASIPGTGLYEQYF. The rearrangement uses TRBV19 and TRBJ2-7; 9 nucleotides line up with TRBD1. Germline assignment: CDR1 LNHDA and CDR2 SQIVND (reference sequence). This CDR3 is 14 amino acids long. The ends lost 7 bases at V and 3 bases at J; junction bases unmatched: 7.

In its sample, this clonotype was seen many times. J is TRBJ1-4 and V is TRBV12-3 or TRBV12-4; 7 bases fit TRBD1. With 3 bases clipped from V and 4 bases from J, the junction kept 2 bases outside the gene matches. The length of the CDR3 is 14 residues. The CDR3 protein is CASSFWDSNEKLFF. CDR3 sequence (DNA): TGTGCCAGCAGTTTCTGGGACAGTAATGAAAAACTGTTTTTT.

The CDR3 nucleotides read TGTGCCAGTCACAGGGGTTTCTATGGCTACACCTTC. It is translated as CASHRGFYGYTF. V gene TRBV19 combines with J gene TRBJ1-2; 7 bases map to TRBD1. Losses at the gene ends were 8 bases for V and 4 bases for J; bases not matched to a gene: 4. This CDR3 spans 12 amino acids. The germline gives CDR1 LNHDA, CDR2 SQIVND (reference sequence).

Regarding this clonotype: This CDR3 fails to terminate in the conserved phenylalanine or tryptophan, so it likely reflects a read error. V usage is TRBV27 and J usage is TRBJ2-2, with D perhaps matching TRBD2 (6 bases). This CDR3 contains 15 residues. Looked up from germline, CDR1 is MNHEY and CDR2 is SMNVEV (reference sequence). The V gene lost 4 bases and the J gene lost 1 base, with 10 bases spanning the gap. CDR3 loop: CASSSSGGNTGELFL. Here the CDR3 DNA reads TGTGCCAGCAGTTCCTCCGGGGGGAACACCGGGGAGCTGTTTCTT.

The table lists this clonotype with many counts. J is TRBJ1-1 and V is TRBV2; unclear D gene. CDR1 SNHLY and CDR2 FYNNEI come from the germline V gene. Trimming cost V 8 bases and J 0 bases, with 7 bases left between them. CDR3 size: 12 residues. CDR3 sequence: CASLGLNTEAFF. Here the CDR3 DNA reads TGTGCCAGCCTAGGCCTGAACACTGAAGCTTTCTTT. Together with reference TRBV2 and TRBJ1-1, the CDR3 gives the full variable domain: EPEVTQTPSHQVTQMGQEVILRCVPISNHLYFYWYRQILGQKVEFLVSFYNNEISEKSEIFDDQFSVERPDGSNFTLKIRSTKLEDSAMYFCASLGLNTEAFFGQGTRLTVV.

This clonotype was seen ten or more times. The chain recombines TRBV3-1 with TRBJ1-6; 7 bases map to TRBD1. This CDR3 comprises 14 residues. The germline gives CDR1 LGHDT, CDR2 YNNKEL (reference sequence). Unmatched junction bases numbered 2, after V lost 4 bases and J lost 5 bases. The CDR3 DNA reads TGTGCCAGCAGCCCAGGGGGTGATAATTCACCCCTCCACTTT. Residues: CASSPGGDNSPLHF.

This clonotype was counted a few times. This chain links TRBV28 with TRBJ2-3; 9 bases align to TRBD2. Trimming took 7 bases from V and 0 from J; bases not matched to a gene: 8. This CDR3 is 16 amino acids long. Germline lookup yields CDR1 MDHEN and CDR2 SYDVKM. This chain's CDR3 is CASTFGTSGSTDTQYF. CDR3 sequence (DNA): TGTGCCAGCACCTTCGGCACTAGCGGGAGCACAGATACGCAGTATTTT.

This clonotype has at least ten counts. This rearrangement joins TRBV12-3 or TRBV12-4 to TRBJ2-2; D remains unclear. With 5 bases removed from V and 4 bases from J, the gap between germline ends came to 14 bases. The CDR3 is 15 amino acids. CDR3 nucleotides: TGTGCCAGCAGTCCACGTACCGGTTTCACCGGGGAGCTGTTTTTT. Protein sequence: CASSPRTGFTGELFF.

This clonotype was detected many times. V is TRBV11-2 and J is TRBJ1-3; D is possibly TRBD1 (6 bases). This CDR3 spans 15 amino acids. V gave up 0 bases and J gave up 11 bases, with 17 bases separating them. Germline CDR1 and CDR2: SGHAT and FQNNGV. As DNA, the CDR3 is TGTGCCAGCAGCTTAGAGGAACAGGGAGGCTTGCCCATATATTTT. This codes for CASSLEEQGGLPIYF. The whole variable domain, filled in from reference TRBV11-2 and TRBJ1-3, reads EAGVAQSPRYKIIEKRQSVAFWCNPISGHATLYWYQQILGQGPKLLIQFQNNGVVDDSQLPKDRFSAERLKGVDSTLKIQPAKLEDSAVYLCASSLEEQGGLPIYFGEGSWLTVV.

This chain links TRBV7-2 with TRBJ1-2, with no clear D. The CDR3 runs to 13 residues. The germline CDR1 and CDR2 sequences are SGHTA and FQGNSA. V was pared by 4 bases and J by 8 bases, with 14 bases between. The CDR3 nucleotides read TGTGCCAGCAGCTCCGCAGGTTTGGGAGGCTACACCTTC. It specifies CASSSAGLGGYTF.

The sample holds many counts of this clonotype. The chain has TRBV7-2 and TRBJ2-2, with D unresolved. The CDR3 has 14 amino acids. In germline, CDR1 is SGHTA, CDR2 FQGNSA. V lost 1 base, J lost 7 bases, and 10 bases lay in between. The CDR3 here is CASSLVMRSGELFF. CDR3 nucleotides: TGTGCCAGCAGCTTAGTTATGAGGAGCGGGGAGCTGTTTTTT.

The chain combines TRBV19 with TRBJ1-5; D possibly corresponds to TRBD1 (5 bases). V was pared by 7 bases and J by 2 bases, with 9 bases between. This CDR3 contains 13 residues. CDR1 and CDR2 (germline): LNHDA, SQIVND (reference sequence). Here the CDR3 DNA reads TGTGCCAGTATTGGAGGGGGCAATCAGCCCCAGCATTTT. Protein sequence: CASIGGGNQPQHF.

At least ten counts were recorded for this clonotype. The chain uses TRBV28 and TRBJ1-1, with unresolved D. Trimming left V 1 base short and J 0 bases short, with 15 bases between. The CDR3 is 17 residues long. In germline, CDR1 is MDHEN, CDR2 SYDVKM. The CDR3 reads CASSLYGRKPMNTEAFF. The CDR3 region has the DNA TGTGCCAGCAGTTTATACGGGAGGAAACCCATGAACACTGAAGCTTTCTTT.